This entry is about one T cell receptor beta chain. Its target is not known. Within the sample, other DNA sequences also encode this same CDR3. Germline loops: CDR1 MDHEN, CDR2 SYDVKM. This CDR3 region has 17 residues. V dropped 4 bases and J dropped 4; count of bases not matched to a gene: 11. The PCR made use of 60 Vbeta and 13 Jbeta primers. The table came from immunoSEQ multiplex PCR; TCRdb's copy has only in-frame clones and leaves some out. The sample lists around 130,000 clones; around 69% were seen once. This sample stems from a study of cytomegalovirus exposure and HLA in healthy donors. General observations from the study: Per a prior analysis, the majority of TCR beta V segments were productive roughly 87% or roughly 30% of the time. Most TCR sequences showed up rarely, but some public TCRs showed up in many donors. The likely explanation for a cluster of highly shared sequence variants was sequencing artifact. The number of N-insertions in an Asian-associated ancestry cluster was reportedly below the approximately 600-donor mean in a later analysis.

This receptor was obtained from a human donor in good health. The specimen was PBMCs. V is TRBV28 and J is TRBJ2-7; 12 bases fit TRBD1. The CDR3 sequence is CASSSARGTGGFYEQYF. The CDR3 bases are TGTGCCAGCAGTTCAGCCCGGGGGACAGGGGGCTTTTACGAGCAGTACTTC. Looking up the rest from reference TRBV28 and TRBJ2-7 gives the full variable domain: DVKVTQSSRYLVKRTGEKVFLECVQDMDHENMFWYRQDPGLGLRLIYFSYDVKMKEKGDIPEGYSVSREKKERFSLILESASTNQTSMYLCASSSARGTGGFYEQYFGPGTRLTVT.